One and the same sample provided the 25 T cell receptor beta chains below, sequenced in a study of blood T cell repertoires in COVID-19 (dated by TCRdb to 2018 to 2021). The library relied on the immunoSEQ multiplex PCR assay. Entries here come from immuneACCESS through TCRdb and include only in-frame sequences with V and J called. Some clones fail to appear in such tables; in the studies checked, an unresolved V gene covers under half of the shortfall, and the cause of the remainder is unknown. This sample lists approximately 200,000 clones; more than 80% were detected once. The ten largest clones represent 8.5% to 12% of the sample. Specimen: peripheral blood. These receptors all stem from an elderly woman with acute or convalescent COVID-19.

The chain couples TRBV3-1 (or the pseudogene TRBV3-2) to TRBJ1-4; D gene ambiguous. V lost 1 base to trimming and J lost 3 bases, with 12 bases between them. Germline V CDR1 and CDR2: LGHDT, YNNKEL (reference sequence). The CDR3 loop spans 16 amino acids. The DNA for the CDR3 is TGTGCCAGCAGCCAAGGCCGCGGGAGGGCTAATGAAAAACTGTTTTTT. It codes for CASSQGRGRANEKLFF.

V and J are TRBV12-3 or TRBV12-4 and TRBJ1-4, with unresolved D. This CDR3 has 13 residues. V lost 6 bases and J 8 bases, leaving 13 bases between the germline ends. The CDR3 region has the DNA TGTGCCAGCAGAGACTCTCCGGGGGAAAAACTGTTTTTT. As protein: CASRDSPGEKLFF.

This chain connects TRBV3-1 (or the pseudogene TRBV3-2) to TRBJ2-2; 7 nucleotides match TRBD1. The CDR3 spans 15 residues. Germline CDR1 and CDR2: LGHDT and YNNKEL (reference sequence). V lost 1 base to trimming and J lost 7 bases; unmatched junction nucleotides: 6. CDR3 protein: CASSQGGTVVGELFF. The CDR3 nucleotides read TGTGCCAGCAGCCAAGGTGGGACAGTGGTCGGGGAGCTGTTTTTT.

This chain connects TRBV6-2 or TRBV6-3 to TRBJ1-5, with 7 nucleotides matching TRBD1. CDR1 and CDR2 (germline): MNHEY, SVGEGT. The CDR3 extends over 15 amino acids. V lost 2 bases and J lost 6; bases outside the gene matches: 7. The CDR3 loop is CASSYTGTVGQPQHF. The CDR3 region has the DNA TGTGCCAGCAGTTACACCGGGACAGTAGGTCAGCCCCAGCATTTT.

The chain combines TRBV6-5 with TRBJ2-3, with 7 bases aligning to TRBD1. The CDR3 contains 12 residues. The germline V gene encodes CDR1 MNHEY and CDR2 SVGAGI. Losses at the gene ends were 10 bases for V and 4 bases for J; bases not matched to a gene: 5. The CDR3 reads CATRDSPDTQYF. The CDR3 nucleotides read TGTGCCACCCGGGACAGCCCAGATACGCAGTATTTT.

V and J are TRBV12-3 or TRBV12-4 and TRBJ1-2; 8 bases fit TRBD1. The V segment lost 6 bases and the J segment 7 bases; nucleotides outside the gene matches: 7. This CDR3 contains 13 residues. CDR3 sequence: CASSKDRGFGYTF. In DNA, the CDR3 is TGTGCCAGCAGCAAAGACAGGGGATTTGGCTACACCTTC.

The CDR3 DNA reads TGTGCCAGCAGCCAAGATGTACTAGCGGGGTACAATGAGCAGTTCTTC. Translated: CASSQDVLAGYNEQFF. This chain uses TRBV4-2 with TRBJ2-1; 10 bases map to TRBD2. This CDR3 has 16 amino acids. Germline CDR1 reads LGHNA; CDR2 reads YNFKEQ. V trimming: 0 bases; J trimming: 4 bases; junction bases outside the gene matches: 3.

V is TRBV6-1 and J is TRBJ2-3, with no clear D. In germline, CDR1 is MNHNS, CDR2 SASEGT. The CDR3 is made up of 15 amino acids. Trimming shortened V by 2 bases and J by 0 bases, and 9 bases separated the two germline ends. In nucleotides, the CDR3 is TGTGCCAGCAGTGAATTTCGAACTAGCACAGATACGCAGTATTTT. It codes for CASSEFRTSTDTQYF.

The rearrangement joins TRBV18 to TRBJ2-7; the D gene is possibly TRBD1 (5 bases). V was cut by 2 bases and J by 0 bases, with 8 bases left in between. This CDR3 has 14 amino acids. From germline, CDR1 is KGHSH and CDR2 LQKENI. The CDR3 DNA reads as TGTGCCAGCTCACCAGACAGTAGCTCCTACGAGCAGTACTTC. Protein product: CASSPDSSSYEQYF.

The CDR3 loop is CSVDGWGDDTIYF. The CDR3 DNA is TGCAGCGTTGATGGGTGGGGGGATGACACCATATATTTT. The rearrangement joins TRBV29-1 to TRBJ1-3, with TRBD1 as a possible D gene (5 bases). This CDR3 is 13 amino acids long. Deletions cut 3 bases from V and 8 bases from J, with 14 bases between. CDR1 and CDR2 (germline): SQVTM, ANQGSEA.

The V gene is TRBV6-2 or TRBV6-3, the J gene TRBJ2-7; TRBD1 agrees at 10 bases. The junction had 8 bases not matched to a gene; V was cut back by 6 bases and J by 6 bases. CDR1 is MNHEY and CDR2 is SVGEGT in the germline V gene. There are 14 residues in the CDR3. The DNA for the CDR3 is TGTGCCAGCAGCCCGGGACAGGGGTTCGGCGAGCAGTACTTC. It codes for CASSPGQGFGEQYF.

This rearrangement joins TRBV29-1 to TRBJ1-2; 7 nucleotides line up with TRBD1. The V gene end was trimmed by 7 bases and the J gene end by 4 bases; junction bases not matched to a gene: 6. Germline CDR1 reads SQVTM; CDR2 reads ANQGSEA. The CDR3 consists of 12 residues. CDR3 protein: CSGRGQSYGYTF. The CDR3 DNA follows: TGCAGCGGGAGGGGACAGTCCTATGGCTACACCTTC. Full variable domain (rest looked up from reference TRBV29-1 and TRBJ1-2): SAVISQKPSRDICQRGTSLTIQCQVDSQVTMMFWYRQQPGQSLTLIATANQGSEATYESGFVIDKFPISRPNLTFSTLTVSNMSPEDSSIYLCSGRGQSYGYTFGSGTRLTVV.

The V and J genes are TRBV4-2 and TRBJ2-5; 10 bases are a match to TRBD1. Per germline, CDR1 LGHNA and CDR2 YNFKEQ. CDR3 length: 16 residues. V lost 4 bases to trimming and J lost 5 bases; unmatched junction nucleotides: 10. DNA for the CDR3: TGTGCCAGCAGCCTACCGTCCCTGGGACAGGGGGAGACCCAGTACTTC. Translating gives CASSLPSLGQGETQYF.

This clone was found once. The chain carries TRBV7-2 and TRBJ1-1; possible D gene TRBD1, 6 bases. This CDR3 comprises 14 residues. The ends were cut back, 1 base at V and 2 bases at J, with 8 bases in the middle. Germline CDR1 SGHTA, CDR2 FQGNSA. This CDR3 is CASSLGQVNTEAFF. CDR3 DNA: TGTGCCAGCAGCTTAGGACAGGTAAACACTGAAGCTTTCTTT.

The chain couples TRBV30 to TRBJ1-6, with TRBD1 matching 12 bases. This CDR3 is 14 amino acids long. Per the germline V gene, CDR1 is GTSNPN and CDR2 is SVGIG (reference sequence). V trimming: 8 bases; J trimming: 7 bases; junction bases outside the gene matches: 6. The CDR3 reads CAGAGTGGNSPLHF. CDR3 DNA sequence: TGTGCCGGGGCCGGGACAGGGGGCAATTCACCCCTCCACTTT.

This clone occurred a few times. This chain's CDR3 is CASSPPRTGGYSNQPQHF. DNA of the CDR3: TGTGCCAGCAGCCCCCCGCGGACAGGGGGCTATAGCAATCAGCCCCAGCATTTT. This rearrangement joins TRBV2 to TRBJ1-5, with TRBD1 identical over 11 bases. Germline V gives CDR1 SNHLY, CDR2 FYNNEI. This CDR3 has 18 amino acids. Unmatched junction bases numbered 10, after V lost 6 bases and J lost 0 bases. Complete variable domain (other parts from reference TRBV2 and TRBJ1-5): EPEVTQTPSHQVTQMGQEVILRCVPISNHLYFYWYRQILGQKVEFLVSFYNNEISEKSEIFDDQFSVERPDGSNFTLKIRSTKLEDSAMYFCASSPPRTGGYSNQPQHFGDGTRLSIL.

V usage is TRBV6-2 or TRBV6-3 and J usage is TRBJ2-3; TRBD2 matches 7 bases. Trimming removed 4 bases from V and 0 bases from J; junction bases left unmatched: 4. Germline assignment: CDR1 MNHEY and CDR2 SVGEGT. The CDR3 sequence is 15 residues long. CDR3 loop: CASSFSGVSTDTQYF. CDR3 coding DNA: TGTGCCAGCAGTTTCAGCGGGGTAAGCACAGATACGCAGTATTTT.

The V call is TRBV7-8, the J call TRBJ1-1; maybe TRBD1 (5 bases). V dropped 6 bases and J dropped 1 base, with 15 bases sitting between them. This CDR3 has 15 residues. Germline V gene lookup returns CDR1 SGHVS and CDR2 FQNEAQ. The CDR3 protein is CASRFAGGRNTEAFF. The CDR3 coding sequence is TGTGCCAGCAGATTCGCGGGGGGGAGGAACACTGAAGCTTTCTTT.

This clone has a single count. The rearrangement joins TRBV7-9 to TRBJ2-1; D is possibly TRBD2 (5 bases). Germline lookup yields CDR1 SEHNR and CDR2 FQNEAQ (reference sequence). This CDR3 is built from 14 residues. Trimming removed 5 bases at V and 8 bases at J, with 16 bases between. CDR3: CASSPWTGRDEQFF. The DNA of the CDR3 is TGTGCCAGCAGCCCGTGGACTGGCCGGGATGAGCAGTTCTTC.

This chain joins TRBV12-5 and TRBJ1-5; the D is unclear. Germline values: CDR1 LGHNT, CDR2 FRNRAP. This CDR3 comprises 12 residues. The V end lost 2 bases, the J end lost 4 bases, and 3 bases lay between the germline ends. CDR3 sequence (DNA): TGTGCTAGTGGTTTGCCGAATCAGCCCCAGCATTTT. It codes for CASGLPNQPQHF.

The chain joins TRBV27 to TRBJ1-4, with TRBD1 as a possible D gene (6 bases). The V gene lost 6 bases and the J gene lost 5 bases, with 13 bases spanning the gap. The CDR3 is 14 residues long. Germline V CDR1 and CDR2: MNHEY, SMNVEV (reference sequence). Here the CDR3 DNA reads TGTGCCAGCAGACTACAGGGATCAAATGAAAAACTGTTTTTT. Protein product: CASRLQGSNEKLFF.

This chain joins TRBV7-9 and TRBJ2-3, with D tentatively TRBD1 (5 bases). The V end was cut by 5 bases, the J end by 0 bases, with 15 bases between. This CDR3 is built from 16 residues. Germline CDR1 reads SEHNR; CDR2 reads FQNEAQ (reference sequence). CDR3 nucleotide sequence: TGTGCCAGCAGCCCAGGGTACAGCCCTAGCACAGATACGCAGTATTTT. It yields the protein CASSPGYSPSTDTQYF. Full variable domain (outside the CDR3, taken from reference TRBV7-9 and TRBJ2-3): DTGVSQNPRHKITKRGQNVTFRCDPISEHNRLYWYRQTLGQGPEFLTYFQNEAQLEKSRLLSDRFSAERPKGSFSTLEIQRTEQGDSAMYLCASSPGYSPSTDTQYFGPGTRLTVL.

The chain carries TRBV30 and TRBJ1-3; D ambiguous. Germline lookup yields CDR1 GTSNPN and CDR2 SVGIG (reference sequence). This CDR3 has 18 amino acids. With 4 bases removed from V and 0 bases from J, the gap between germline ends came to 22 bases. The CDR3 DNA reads TGTGCCTGGATTGGTTGGCTCGCCCTTTCGTTCTCTGGAAACACCATATATTTT. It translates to CAWIGWLALSFSGNTIYF.

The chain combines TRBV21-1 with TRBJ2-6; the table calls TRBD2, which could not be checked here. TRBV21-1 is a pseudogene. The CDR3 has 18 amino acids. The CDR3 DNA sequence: TGTGCCACCGTATGGGGGCTAGCGGGGACCTCTGGGGCCAACGTCCTGACTTTC. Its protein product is CATVWGLAGTSGANVLTF.

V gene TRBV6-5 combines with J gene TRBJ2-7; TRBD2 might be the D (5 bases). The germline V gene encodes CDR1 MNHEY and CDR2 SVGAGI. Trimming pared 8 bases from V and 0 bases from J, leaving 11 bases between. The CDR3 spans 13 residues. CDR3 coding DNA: TGTGCCAGCGGAGTGGGGAGCTCCTACGAGCAGTACTTC. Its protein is CASGVGSSYEQYF.